This paragraph covers one T cell receptor (beta chain) sequence. This record belongs to a study of cytomegalovirus exposure and HLA in healthy donors. Profiling relied on immunoSEQ multiplex PCR, and the TCRdb table lists in-frame clones only, not all of them. The sample contains approximately 150,000 clones, about 87% of which appear only once. The V and J ends lost 3 bases and 1 base, in that order; junction bases with no gene match: 0. The CDR3 has 13 amino acids. Germline loops: CDR1 GTSNPN, CDR2 SVGIG (reference sequence). The sequence came from a man aged 18 to 29 in good health and CMV-seropositive. The sample consisted of PBMCs. V is TRBV30 and J is TRBJ2-5; 9 nucleotides match TRBD1. The CDR3 DNA reads as TGTGCCTGGAGGGACAGGGGCCAAGAGACCCAGTACTTC. Translating it yields CAWRDRGQETQYF.